The sequence of this TCR beta chain was determined in a study of cytomegalovirus exposure and HLA in healthy donors (dated by TCRdb to the late 2010s). For the study in its entirety: According to an earlier analysis of several hundred of the donors, about 179 million T cells yielded over 90 million unique TCR beta sequences and around 280 Gb of sequence data. Roughly 300 gigabases of sequencing data and roughly 80 million unique TCR sequences made up an early release that covered several hundred HLA-typed donors. The genetic ancestry cluster associated with self-reported Caucasian donors included roughly four fifths of the roughly 400 genotyped donors. The study aimed to test whether cataloging public T cell receptors could reveal signatures of past pathogen exposure. The T cell repertoires of 666 subjects were profiled by immunosequencing and related to cytomegalovirus serostatus. Along with the roughly 670-subject first cohort, a separate validation cohort of over a hundred different subjects was used. High-throughput TCR immunosequencing, statistical association of individual TCRs with disease status, and machine learning were combined to predict cytomegalovirus infection status. To study patterns of TCR occurrence, a later analysis re-analyzed previously published TCR beta repertoires from more than 550 donors and added high-resolution HLA genotyping. Rather than using new phenotypic data, the later analysis identified candidate immune exposures from TCR beta sequences and from how often those sequences occurred across donors. To decide whether each TCR beta V gene segment behaved as functional or pseudogenic, an earlier analysis of some 570 of the donors relied on high-throughput TCR beta sequencing. Donor age, sex, ethnicity and CMV serostatus were compiled alongside the repertoire data. Genome-wide SNP genotypes for about 60% of the roughly 700 donors were used in a later genetic analysis, which treated that subset as a discovery cohort. Every repertoire in the discovery cohort had been generated on one and the same sequencing platform. Class I and class II HLA loci were covered by the typing at four-digit resolution. Typing coverage differed by locus: A, B, C, DRB1 and DQB1 were typed in roughly 620-630 donors, DQA1 in 522, DPA1 in some 570, and DPB1 in 472. Several DR-DQ haplotypes were treated as single units for association and clustering because of strong linkage in the cohort. Among a few hundred genotyped donors of the cohort, an average of around 240,000 unique TCR beta nucleotide sequences were sequenced per donor, roughly a sixth of them non-productive.

Overall study results and their limits: According to the authors, the approach could potentially be generalized to other disease states and immunological phenotypes. In vitro tests confirmed that a few of the cytomegalovirus-associated TCR beta chains recognize cytomegalovirus antigens. The presence/absence analyses assumed that sequencing depth was roughly uniform across donors, and that assumption may not be true. While some public TCRs were present in many individuals, most TCR sequences turned up only very rarely across donors. In a later analysis, HLA-associated TCR beta chains were found to be more clonally expanded and to have lower generation probabilities than equally common non-associated chains. At a false discovery rate of 0.05, a later analysis linked about 16,000 TCR beta sequences to specific HLA alleles. In a later genetic analysis, fewer N-insertions in productive TCRs were reported among donors in an Asian-associated ancestry cluster than the 666-donor mean. V-gene and J-gene trimming of TCR beta chains was associated with a missense DCLRE1C variant in a later genetic analysis, and the association was replicated in an independent cohort. A group of highly shared sequence variants was considered likely to be a technical artifact of the sequencing pipeline. A total of 150 to 200 TCR beta chains were listed by the study as associated with cytomegalovirus. In a later analysis, the rate of TCR association differed among HLA loci, with DRB1 alleles having the most associated TCRs and HLA-C alleles having the fewest. When HLA alleles, especially DR and DQ, strongly co-occurred, TCR associations were difficult to assign to individual alleles. The only immune exposure information available for the cohort was CMV serostatus. In an earlier analysis of approximately 590 of the donors, most TCR beta V segments appeared in productive rearrangements about 90% or about 30% of the time, broadly matching IMGT annotations. Because some donors lacked HLA typing at each locus, the association tests relied only on the typed subset. Because counts were too low, roughly 18 rarely observed V segments, including chromosome 9 orphons, were left out of the earlier analysis of a few hundred of the donors. Linkage disequilibrium might explain the correlated functional status among segregating V segments, but an unknown experimental factor could not be excluded. A further reported finding was that TCR beta sequences accurately predicted the HLA-A and HLA-B alleles for most subjects in the first cohort. Some IMGT-functional V segments, including TRBV6-2 and TRBV6-3, could not be distinguished by the 87-base-pair reads and were therefore excluded. Most CMV-associated TCR beta chains appeared to be HLA-restricted in a later analysis, and the HLA associations seemed to be driven largely by CMV exposure. The classifier was reported to diagnose cytomegalovirus status with high specificity and sensitivity in both the original and validation cohorts. In this cohort, only TCR beta chains were sequenced, and detectable features were limited by the absence of alpha or paired-chain data. A later analysis reported that several top co-occurrence clusters appeared linked to parvovirus B19, influenza, CMV and Epstein-Barr virus.

V is pared back by 0 bases and J by 3 bases, with 12 bases lying between the germline termini. The germline V gene gives CDR1 as MNHEY and CDR2 as SVGAGI. CDR3 length: 15 amino acids, cysteine to phenylalanine. Only the CDR3 DNA stays, 45 bases, in frame from base 1. On this clone: Its antigen is unknown.

The library was made by the immunoSEQ multiplex PCR assay. For the multiplex PCR, a mixture combining 60 forward primers for TCR Vbeta segments and 13 reverse primers for TCR Jbeta segments was used. The CDR3 region of rearranged TCR beta genes was amplified from genomic DNA by a multiplex PCR assay. On the Illumina HiSeq System, the amplified TCR beta libraries were sequenced as 87-base-pair reads. Regarding the original processing steps: A later analysis tallied 75 million to 95 million unique TCR beta chains across the 660 or so repertoires, and some 12 million of those chains were shared by two or more donors. Raw reads were error-corrected and collapsed into unique sequences with a nearest-neighbor algorithm that merged closely related sequences to remove PCR and sequencing errors. CDR3 sequences were aligned to IMGT reference sequences to assign V, D and J gene segments. For a sequence to be retained, at least a six-nucleotide match to both a V gene segment and a J gene segment was required. A rearrangement was called productive if the CDR3 had no stop codons and remained in frame with V and J, and every other rearrangement was called non-productive. CDR3 was defined by IMGT convention, running from the second conserved V-encoded cysteine to the conserved J-encoded phenylalanine. In an earlier analysis of around 600 of the donors, sequences lacking an unambiguous match to a single V gene segment were excluded. In an earlier analysis of 450 to 700 of the donors, V segments were called functional above 56.7% productive rearrangements and were called segregating when the between-donor standard deviation exceeded 5%. To diagnose cytomegalovirus status from the catalog of TCR beta chain sequences, a statistical classification framework was built. V and J gene assignment, in a later analysis, came from comparing TCR nucleotide sequences with IMGT/GENE-DB human TR gene sequences. A later analysis assigned CDR3 sequences and most-parsimonious VDJ recombination scenarios with the TCRdist pipeline. A later analysis defined each TCR beta chain by its CDR3 amino acid sequence plus V-gene family, and excluded reads lacking a unique V-gene family. In a later analysis, approximately 590 highly shared, low-generation-probability nucleotide sequences were removed to address suspected cross-contamination and a sequencing artifact. For each public chain, a later analysis derived a clonal expansion index from normalized ranks of inferred template counts within each repertoire. Generation probabilities in a later analysis came from a VDJ recombination model fitted to out-of-frame rearrangements, and those results were checked against IGoR. In a later analysis, TCR-TCR, TCR-HLA and TCR-CMV co-occurrence was scored with hypergeometric tests, and a repertoire-size bias correction was applied to TCR pairs. False discovery rates were estimated in a later analysis by permuting HLA or CMV assignments 20 times. In a later analysis, co-occurring TCRs were grouped using DBSCAN, and TCRdist sequence similarity was added for clustering within HLA-allele-positive subsets. Co-occurrence clustering excluded repertoires with fewer than 30,000 or more than 120,000 public chains, plus five with anomalous nucleotide sharing. Here the immuneACCESS table is served through TCRdb, limited to in-frame sequences with V and J called. Missing clones are a known gap in these copies; in checked studies unresolved V genes cover under half, and the rest lacks a known reason. V, J and clone size reflect that table, while D and trimming were determined from the DNA. The sample has 65,000 to 95,000 clones on record. The top ten hold approximately 4.2% of the sample.

The cohort consisted of 670 or so healthy bone marrow donors. At the time of sampling, every cohort member was nominally healthy, though immune exposures that went unrecorded were likely present. The donor was CMV seronegative and belonged to the group of several hundred seronegative cohort members. A peripheral blood sample was collected from each donor, and TCR beta sequencing was performed on peripheral blood mononuclear cells. Genomic DNA extraction from the blood cell samples was performed with the Qiagen DNeasy Blood Extraction Kit. The receptor was derived from a man aged 25 to 45 in good health and CMV-seronegative. The V gene is TRBV6-5 and the J gene is TRBJ2-7; the D gene is not confidently resolved. Sequencing was performed on PBMCs. At the DNA level, the sequence is TGTGCCAGCAGTTACTCAGTAGCACGCGACTACGAGCAGTACTTC. Its protein product is CASSYSVARDYEQYF.